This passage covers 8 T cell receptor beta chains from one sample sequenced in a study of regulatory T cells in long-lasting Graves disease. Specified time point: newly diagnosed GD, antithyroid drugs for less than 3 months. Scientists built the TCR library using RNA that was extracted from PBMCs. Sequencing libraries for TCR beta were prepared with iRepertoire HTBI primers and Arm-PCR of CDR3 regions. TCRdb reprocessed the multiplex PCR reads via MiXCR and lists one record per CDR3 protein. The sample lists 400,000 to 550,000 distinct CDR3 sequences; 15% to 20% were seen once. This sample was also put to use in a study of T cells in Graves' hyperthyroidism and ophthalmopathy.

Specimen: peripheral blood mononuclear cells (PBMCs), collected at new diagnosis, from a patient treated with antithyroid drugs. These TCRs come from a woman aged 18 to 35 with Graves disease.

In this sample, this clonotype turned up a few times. The CDR3 sequence: CSVALDRALYNEQFF. CDR3 DNA sequence: TGCAGCGTAGCCCTGGACAGGGCCCTCTACAATGAGCAGTTCTTC. The V call is TRBV29-1, the J call TRBJ2-1, with 8 bases that match TRBD1. The J segment lost 3 bases and the V segment lost 6 bases, leaving 10 bases of the junction unmatched. Germline lookup yields CDR1 SQVTM and CDR2 ANQGSEA. The CDR3 loop spans 15 amino acids.

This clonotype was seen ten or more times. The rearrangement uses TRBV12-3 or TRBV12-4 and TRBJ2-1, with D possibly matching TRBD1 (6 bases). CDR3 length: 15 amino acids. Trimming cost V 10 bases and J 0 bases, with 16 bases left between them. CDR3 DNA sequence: TGTGCCATCCAGAGGGACACCAGCTCCTACAATGAGCAGTTCTTC. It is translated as CAIQRDTSSYNEQFF.

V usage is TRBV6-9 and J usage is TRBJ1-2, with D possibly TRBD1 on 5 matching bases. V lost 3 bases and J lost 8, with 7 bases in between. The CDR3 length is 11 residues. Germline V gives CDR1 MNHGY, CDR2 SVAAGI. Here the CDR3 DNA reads TGTGCCAGCAGTTACTGGGGGGGCTACACCTTC. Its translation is CASSYWGGYTF.

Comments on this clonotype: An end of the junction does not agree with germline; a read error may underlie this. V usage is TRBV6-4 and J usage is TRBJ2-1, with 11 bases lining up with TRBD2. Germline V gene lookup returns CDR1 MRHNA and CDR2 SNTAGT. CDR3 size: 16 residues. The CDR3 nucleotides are TGTGCCAGCAGTTACTCGATCCTAGCGGGAGGCTATGAGCAGTTCTTC. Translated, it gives CASSYSILAGGYEQFF.

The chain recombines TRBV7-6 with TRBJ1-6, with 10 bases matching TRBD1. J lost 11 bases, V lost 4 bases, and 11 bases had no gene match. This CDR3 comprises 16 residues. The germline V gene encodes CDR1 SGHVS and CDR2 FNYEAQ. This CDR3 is CASSSAPGQGSPPLHF. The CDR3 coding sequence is TGTGCCAGCAGCTCAGCTCCGGGACAGGGGTCGCCACCCCTCCACTTT.

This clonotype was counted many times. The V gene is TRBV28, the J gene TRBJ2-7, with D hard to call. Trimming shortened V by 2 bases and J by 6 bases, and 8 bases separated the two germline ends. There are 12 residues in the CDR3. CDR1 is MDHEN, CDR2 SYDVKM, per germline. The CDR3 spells CASSLVGPEQYF. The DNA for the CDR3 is TGTGCCAGCAGTTTAGTTGGTCCCGAGCAGTACTTC. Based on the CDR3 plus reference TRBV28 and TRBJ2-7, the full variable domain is DVKVTQSSRYLVKRTGEKVFLECVQDMDHENMFWYRQDPGLGLRLIYFSYDVKMKEKGDIPEGYSVSREKKERFSLILESASTNQTSMYLCASSLVGPEQYFGPGTRLTVT.

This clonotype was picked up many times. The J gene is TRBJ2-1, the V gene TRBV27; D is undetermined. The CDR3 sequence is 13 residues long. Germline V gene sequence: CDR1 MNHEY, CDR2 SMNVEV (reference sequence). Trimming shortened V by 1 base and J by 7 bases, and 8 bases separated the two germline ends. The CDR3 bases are TGTGCCAGCAGTTTATTGGCCAAGAATGAGCAGTTCTTC. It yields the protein CASSLLAKNEQFF.

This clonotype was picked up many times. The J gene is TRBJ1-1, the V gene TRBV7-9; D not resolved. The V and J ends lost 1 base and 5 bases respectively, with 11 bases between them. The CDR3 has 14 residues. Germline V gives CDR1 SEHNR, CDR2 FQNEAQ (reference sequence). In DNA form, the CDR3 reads TGTGCCAGCAGCTTAGTTCGTGTCGAAACTGAAGCTTTCTTT. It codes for CASSLVRVETEAFF.